This T cell receptor beta chain was captured by sequencing in a study of T cells in Graves' hyperthyroidism and ophthalmopathy. Individuals with ophthalmopathy presented a Clinical Activity Score of at least 3, a NOSPECS grade of at least 4 and a duration under 3 months. Uncontrolled infections, other autoimmune diseases, pregnancy or lactation led to exclusion of patients. Broader study findings: In simple terms, a model built on 13 V-J features told ophthalmopathy apart from stable hyperthyroidism. Blood also held most thyroid clonotypes expanded beyond 0.001.

At least ten counts were recorded for this clonotype. What it binds is not known. Amplification of TCR beta CDR3 regions used RNA as the template. The HTBI set primed first-round TCR CDR3 RT-PCR. TCRdb ran MiXCR on the multiplex PCR reads and lists one entry per CDR3 protein. Here the sample spans 700,000 or so distinct CDR3 sequences, roughly 15% being singletons. Material: blood. The clonotype comes from a woman in her forties or fifties with Graves' ophthalmopathy.

CDR3 DNA sequence: TGCGCCAGCAGCCAAGATCAGGGAAACTACGAGCAGTACTTC. It specifies CASSQDQGNYEQYF. The rearrangement joins TRBV4-1 to TRBJ2-7, with D possibly matching TRBD1 (5 bases). CDR3 size: 14 residues. V was pared by 0 bases and J by 3 bases, with 9 bases between. From germline, CDR1 is MGHRA and CDR2 YSYEKL.